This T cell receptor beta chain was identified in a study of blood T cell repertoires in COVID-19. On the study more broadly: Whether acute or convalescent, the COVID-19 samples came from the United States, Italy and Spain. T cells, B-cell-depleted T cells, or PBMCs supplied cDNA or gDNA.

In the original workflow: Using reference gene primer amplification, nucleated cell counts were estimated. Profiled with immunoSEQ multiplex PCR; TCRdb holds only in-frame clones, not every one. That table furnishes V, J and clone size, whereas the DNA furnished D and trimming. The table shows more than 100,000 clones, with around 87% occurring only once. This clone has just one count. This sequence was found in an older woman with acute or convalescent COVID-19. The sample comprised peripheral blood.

DNA of the CDR3: TGTGCCAGCAGCTCGCTGACGGGTTACAATGAGCAGTTCTTC. As protein: CASSSLTGYNEQFF. The chain carries TRBV7-8 and TRBJ2-1, with D uncertain. Looked up from germline, CDR1 is SGHVS and CDR2 is FQNEAQ. Deletions cut 4 bases from V and 4 bases from J, with 11 bases between. The CDR3 is 14 amino acids.